A selection of T cell receptor beta chains follows, all from one sample in a study of OX40 agonist ivuxolimab in advanced cancers. TCRdb's table, derived via immunoSEQ multiplex PCR, lists solely in-frame clones and lacks some. The sample lists about 79,000 clones; roughly 80% were seen once. Sequenced material: CD4+ or CD8+ T cells sorted from blood, taken in a trial of the OX40 agonist ivuxolimab. The receptors were sampled from an adult with an advanced solid tumor such as melanoma, head and neck, liver or kidney cancer. The CDR3 runs from the conserved cysteine through the conserved F or W. The D gene is left open where the match is weak. Clone size appears in some rows only: once, few, many, or a class for an expanded clone.

>TRBJ2-7|TRBV28|-|-
TGTGCCAGCAGTTTTCGGGGTAGGGAGCTGAACTTC
CASSFRGRELNF
>TRBJ1-6|TRBV7-8|-|-
TGTGCCAGCAGCTTAGACGGTCGTAGGATTTTGGGGCCCAATTCACCCCTCCACTTT
CASSLDGRRILGPNSPLHF
>TRBJ2-2|TRBV6-5|-|once
TGTGCCAGCAAAGGACTCGACACCGGGGAGCTGTTTTTT
CASKGLDTGELFF
>TRBJ2-7|TRBV19|-|-
TGTGCCAGTAGTAAGGCCGGGACACCGACCTACGAGCAGTACTTC
CASSKAGTPTYEQYF
>TRBJ1-2|TRBV30|-|-
TGTGCCTGGAGTTCGAACGGGGCCTCAAACTATGGCTACACCTTC
CAWSSNGASNYGYTF
>TRBJ1-1|TRBV7-6|-|few
TGTGCCAGCAGCTTAGGACAGCTGAACACTGAAGCTTTCTTT
CASSLGQLNTEAFF
>TRBJ2-2|TRBV19|-|-
TGTGCCAGTAGTCGGCAGTACACCGGGGAGCTGTTTTTT
CASSRQYTGELFF
>TRBJ2-5|TRBV6-5|-|-
TGTGCCAGCAGTTACTCGAAGGCATCAGGGGTTGAGACCCAGTACTTC
CASSYSKASGVETQYF
>TRBJ1-6|TRBV28|-|-
TGTGCCAGCAGTTTCGGACCCAAAATTTCACCCCTCCACTTT
CASSFGPKISPLHF
>TRBJ2-5|TRBV7-3|TRBD2|-
TGTGCCAGCAGCGCTCTGACTAGCGGGGAGAAGAGGGAGACCCAGTACTTC
CASSALTSGEKRETQYF
>TRBJ1-6|TRBV6-6|TRBD1|-
TGTGCCAGCAGTTGGCAGGGGGCGCCGCCCCTCCACTTT
CASSWQGAPPLHF
>TRBJ2-7|TRBV4-1|-|once
TGCGCCAGCAGCCAAGTGACAGTAGGCGAGCAGTACTTC
CASSQVTVGEQYF